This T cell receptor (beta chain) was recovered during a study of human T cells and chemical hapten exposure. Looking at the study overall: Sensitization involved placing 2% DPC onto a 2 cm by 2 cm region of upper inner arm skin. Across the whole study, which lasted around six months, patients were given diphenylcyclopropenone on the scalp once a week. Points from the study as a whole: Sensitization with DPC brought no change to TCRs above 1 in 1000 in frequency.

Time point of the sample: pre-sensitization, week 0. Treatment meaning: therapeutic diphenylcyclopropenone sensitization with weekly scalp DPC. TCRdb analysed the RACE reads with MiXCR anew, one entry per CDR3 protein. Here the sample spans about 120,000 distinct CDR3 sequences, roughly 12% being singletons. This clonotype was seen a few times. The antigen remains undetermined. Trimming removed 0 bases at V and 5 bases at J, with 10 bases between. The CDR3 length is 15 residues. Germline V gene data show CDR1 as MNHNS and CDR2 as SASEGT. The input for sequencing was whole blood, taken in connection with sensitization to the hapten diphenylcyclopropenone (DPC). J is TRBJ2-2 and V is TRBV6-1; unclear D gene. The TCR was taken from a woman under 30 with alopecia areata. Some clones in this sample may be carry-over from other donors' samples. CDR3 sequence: CASSEALSSTGELFF. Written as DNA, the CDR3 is TGTGCCAGCAGTGAAGCGCTTAGCTCGACCGGGGAGCTGTTTTTT.